These 29 T cell receptor beta chains were sequenced from one sample in a study of blood T cell repertoires in COVID-19 (TCRdb year 2020). Library prep was done by the immunoSEQ multiplex PCR assay. Entries here come from immuneACCESS through TCRdb and include only in-frame sequences with V and J called. Some clones fail to appear in such tables; in the studies checked, an unresolved V gene covers under half of the shortfall, and the cause of the remainder is unknown. The sample includes about 180,000 clones, with around 82% observed a single time. The ten biggest clones cover roughly a tenth of the sample. The sequencing input was peripheral blood. The receptors derive from an elderly woman with active or convalescent COVID-19.

The V gene is TRBV27, the J gene TRBJ2-2; 8 nucleotides match TRBD1. Per germline, CDR1 MNHEY and CDR2 SMNVEV (reference sequence). This CDR3 comprises 17 residues. V dropped 2 bases and J dropped 4; count of bases not matched to a gene: 9. The CDR3: CASSLSRGTGSTGELFF. The DNA of the CDR3 is TGTGCCAGCAGTTTAAGCCGTGGGACAGGATCCACCGGGGAGCTGTTTTTT.

The chain is built from TRBV7-9 and TRBJ2-5, with 10 bases identical to TRBD2. The CDR3 is 14 residues long. Unmatched junction bases numbered 2, after V lost 5 bases and J lost 2 bases. CDR1 SEHNR and CDR2 FQNEAQ come from the germline V gene (reference sequence). The CDR3 bases are TGTGCCAGCAGCCTGACTAGCGGGCAAGAGACCCAGTACTTC. Residues: CASSLTSGQETQYF.

The chain carries TRBV15 and TRBJ2-7; 9 nucleotides line up with TRBD1. Per germline, CDR1 LNHNV and CDR2 YYDKDF (reference sequence). The CDR3 is 14 residues long. Losses at the gene ends were 3 bases for V and 5 bases for J; bases not matched to a gene: 5. CDR3 amino acids: CATSSGTGFHEQYF. The CDR3 coding sequence is TGTGCCACCAGCAGTGGGACAGGGTTTCACGAGCAGTACTTC. Based on the CDR3 plus reference TRBV15 and TRBJ2-7, the full variable domain is DAMVIQNPRYQVTQFGKPVTLSCSQTLNHNVMYWYQQKSSQAPKLLFHYYDKDFNNEADTPDNFQSRRPNTSFCFLDIRSPGLGDTAMYLCATSSGTGFHEQYFGPGTRLTVT.

The gene calls are TRBV14 and TRBJ2-3; tentatively, D is TRBD2 (5 bases). The CDR3 covers 14 residues. Germline assignment: CDR1 SGHDN and CDR2 FVKESK. Deletions cut 4 bases from V and 1 base from J, with 9 bases between. CDR3 bases: TGTGCCAGCAGCCCCTGGGAGCGCACAGATACGCAGTATTTT. Its protein product is CASSPWERTDTQYF.

This rearrangement joins TRBV19 to TRBJ1-1; D is uncertain. Germline CDR1 reads LNHDA; CDR2 reads SQIVND (reference sequence). The CDR3 covers 14 residues. The V gene lost 7 bases and the J gene lost 5 bases, with 17 bases spanning the gap. This chain's CDR3 is CASKREHWETEAFF. DNA of the CDR3: TGTGCCAGTAAAAGGGAGCATTGGGAAACTGAAGCTTTCTTT. Full variable domain (rest looked up from reference TRBV19 and TRBJ1-1): DGGITQSPKYLFRKEGQNVTLSCEQNLNHDAMYWYRQDPGQGLRLIYYSQIVNDFQKGDIAEGYSVSREKKESFPLTVTSAQKNPTAFYLCASKREHWETEAFFGQGTRLTVV.

This clone appeared a few times. V gene TRBV18 combines with J gene TRBJ2-7; 9 positions agree with TRBD2. Trimming took 1 base from V and 1 from J; bases not matched to a gene: 8. Germline values: CDR1 KGHSH, CDR2 LQKENI. This CDR3 has 17 residues. In DNA, the CDR3 is TGTGCCAGCTCACCACGGGGGATAGCGGGAGCTTCCTACGAGCAGTACTTC. Amino acid sequence: CASSPRGIAGASYEQYF.

The gene calls are TRBV13 and TRBJ2-7; 9 nucleotides line up with TRBD2. Per germline, CDR1 PRHDT and CDR2 FYEKMQ (reference sequence). The CDR3 is made up of 14 amino acids. The J segment lost 7 bases and the V segment lost 8 bases, leaving 12 bases of the junction unmatched. CDR3 protein: CASRSAGGPVEQYF. The DNA of the CDR3 is TGTGCCAGCCGGTCGGCGGGAGGGCCGGTTGAGCAGTACTTC.

V usage is TRBV15 and J usage is TRBJ2-2; 7 bases agree with TRBD2. The germline V gene has CDR1 LNHNV and CDR2 YYDKDF (reference sequence). Germline trimming cut 0 bases from V and 8 bases from J; bases unmatched to any gene: 15. There are 18 residues in the CDR3. The CDR3 sequence: CATSREAGGSFIFGELFF. The CDR3 DNA is TGTGCCACCAGCAGAGAGGCTGGCGGGAGTTTCATATTTGGGGAGCTGTTTTTT.

The chain recombines TRBV30 with TRBJ1-1; D perhaps matches TRBD1 (6 bases). From germline, CDR1 is GTSNPN and CDR2 SVGIG (reference sequence). CDR3 size: 13 residues. V was clipped by 0 bases and J by 11 bases, with 16 bases between them. Here the CDR3 DNA reads TGTGCCTGGAGTGTCGGGGACCTAAGGGGGGCTTTCTTT. Protein product: CAWSVGDLRGAFF.

The rearrangement joins TRBV6-1 to TRBJ1-2; TRBD1 agrees at 10 bases. Germline V gene lookup returns CDR1 MNHNS and CDR2 SASEGT. The length of the CDR3 is 15 residues. The ends lost 0 bases at V and 6 bases at J; junction bases unmatched: 4. CDR3 in amino acids: CASSEAGTGADGYTF. Written as DNA, the CDR3 is TGTGCCAGCAGTGAAGCCGGGACAGGGGCTGATGGCTACACCTTC.

This clone has just one count. The rearrangement uses TRBV5-4 and TRBJ2-2; TRBD2 matches 15 bases. Germline-derived CDR1 and CDR2 are SGHNT and YYREEE (reference sequence). The CDR3 sequence is 17 residues long. J was trimmed by 5 bases and V by 4 bases; bases with no gene match: 6. DNA for the CDR3: TGTGCCAGCAGCCCGGGACTAGCGGGAGGTGGTACCGGGGAGCTGTTTTTT. Amino acid sequence: CASSPGLAGGGTGELFF.

This chain uses TRBV19 with TRBJ2-7; 15 nucleotides align to TRBD2. The CDR3 has 16 amino acids. Per germline, CDR1 LNHDA and CDR2 SQIVND (reference sequence). V lost 3 bases and J lost 6; bases outside the gene matches: 6. Here the CDR3 reads CASSIFGTSGRSEQYF. The CDR3, as DNA: TGTGCCAGTAGTATCTTCGGGACTAGCGGGAGGAGCGAGCAGTACTTC.

This clone was picked up a small number of times. The CDR3, as DNA: TGTGCCAGCACTCTGGGGGGACAGGGGCTCTATGGCTACACCTTC. This translates into CASTLGGQGLYGYTF. V gene TRBV5-4 combines with J gene TRBJ1-2; 10 bases agree with TRBD1. Germline CDR1 SGHNT, CDR2 YYREEE (reference sequence). Losses at the gene ends were 6 bases for V and 4 bases for J; bases not matched to a gene: 9. The CDR3 contains 15 residues.

This chain connects TRBV28 to TRBJ1-5; D not certain. Germline loops: CDR1 MDHEN, CDR2 SYDVKM. Trimming took off 8 bases at V and 4 bases at J, with 9 bases between the two ends. This CDR3 has 12 residues. The CDR3 region is CASAVLNQPQHF. CDR3 DNA sequence: TGTGCCAGCGCGGTTTTAAATCAGCCCCAGCATTTT.

The chain couples TRBV7-3 to TRBJ2-1; 12 bases align to TRBD2. The CDR3 has 15 amino acids. V shed 5 bases and J 9 bases; nucleotides not matched to a gene: 8. Germline CDR1 SGHTA, CDR2 FQGTGA. CDR3 protein: CASSPLAGGPFEQFF. Written as DNA, the CDR3 is TGTGCCAGCAGCCCTCTAGCGGGAGGGCCCTTTGAGCAGTTCTTC.

The rearrangement joins TRBV5-4 to TRBJ1-3; 7 nucleotides match TRBD1. The CDR3 runs 15 residues. The germline V gene has CDR1 SGHNT and CDR2 YYREEE (reference sequence). The ends lost 3 bases at V and 2 bases at J; junction bases unmatched: 5. CDR3 protein: CASSSTQGTGNTIYF. Written as DNA, the CDR3 is TGTGCCAGCAGCTCGACACAGGGGACTGGAAACACCATATATTTT. Full variable domain (missing parts from reference TRBV5-4 and TRBJ1-3): ETGVTQSPTHLIKTRGQQVTLRCSSQSGHNTVSWYQQALGQGPQFIFQYYREEENGRGNFPPRFSGLQFPNYSSELNVNALELDDSALYLCASSSTQGTGNTIYFGEGSWLTVV.

This clone was found once. This rearrangement joins TRBV10-3 to TRBJ1-1; a possible D gene is TRBD1 (6 bases). This CDR3 spans 14 amino acids. Germline-derived CDR1 and CDR2 are ENHRY and SYGVKD. Trimming removed 2 bases at V and 4 bases at J, with 11 bases between. The CDR3 is CAISENQGPTEAFF. In DNA, the CDR3 is TGTGCCATCAGTGAGAACCAGGGGCCCACTGAAGCTTTCTTT.

V and J are TRBV7-9 and TRBJ2-7; 9 bases agree with TRBD1. Germline CDR1 is SEHNR and CDR2 is FQNEAQ (reference sequence). The junction had 16 bases not matched to a gene; V was cut back by 5 bases and J by 5 bases. The CDR3 length is 17 residues. CDR3 sequence reads: CASSATARDRVPNEQYF. The CDR3 coding sequence is TGTGCCAGCAGCGCCACGGCTCGGGACAGGGTCCCCAACGAGCAGTACTTC.

This sequence joins TRBV5-1 and TRBJ1-2, with 7 positions matching TRBD1. Germline assignment: CDR1 SGHRS and CDR2 YFSETQ. This CDR3 contains 15 residues. After removal of 4 bases from V and 2 bases from J, the junction contained 8 bases not matched to a gene. The CDR3 DNA is TGCGCCAGCAGCCGCGAGGGACAGAGCAACTATGGCTACACCTTC. Its translation is CASSREGQSNYGYTF.

The V and J genes are TRBV7-9 and TRBJ1-3; D is possibly TRBD1 (5 bases). Deletions cut 4 bases from V and 0 bases from J, with 16 bases between. The germline gives CDR1 SEHNR, CDR2 FQNEAQ (reference sequence). The CDR3 totals 17 residues. CDR3 sequence reads: CASSSALGLHSGNTIYF. CDR3 DNA: TGTGCCAGCAGCTCCGCCTTGGGGCTTCACTCTGGAAACACCATATATTTT.

The chain combines TRBV5-1 with TRBJ2-6; no definite D call. This CDR3 has 15 amino acids. The germline gives CDR1 SGHRS, CDR2 YFSETQ. V was clipped by 3 bases and J by 0 bases, with 7 bases between them. Written as DNA, the CDR3 is TGCGCCAGCAGCTCGGGTAACTCTGGGGCCAACGTCCTGACTTTC. Translation gives CASSSGNSGANVLTF.

The chain recombines TRBV30 with TRBJ1-1; D is possibly TRBD1 (5 bases). The CDR3 extends over 12 amino acids. CDR1 is GTSNPN, CDR2 SVGIG, per germline (reference sequence). V was clipped by 5 bases and J by 7 bases, with 14 bases between them. CDR3 amino acids: CAWDSLGGEAFF. The CDR3 region has the DNA TGTGCCTGGGATAGCCTCGGGGGTGAAGCTTTCTTT.

The chain couples TRBV11-2 to TRBJ2-5, with D perhaps matching TRBD2 (6 bases). Germline CDR1 and CDR2: SGHAT and FQNNGV. This CDR3 has 15 amino acids. V was shortened by 3 bases and J by 4 bases, with 15 bases between the two germline ends. The CDR3 DNA reads as TGTGCCAGCAGCTTCCTACGGTTGGGAGGAGAGACCCAGTACTTC. This sequence encodes CASSFLRLGGETQYF.

The rearrangement links TRBV9 to TRBJ2-1, with 13 nucleotides matching TRBD2. Germline values: CDR1 SGDLS, CDR2 YYNGEE. V shed 2 bases, J shed 9 bases, and the junction held 11 bases outside the gene matches. CDR3 size: 17 residues. This CDR3 is CASSVTPGTSGTSEQFF. DNA of the CDR3: TGTGCCAGCAGCGTCACCCCCGGGACTAGCGGGACAAGTGAGCAGTTCTTC.

This chain joins TRBV14 and TRBJ2-7; D possibly corresponds to TRBD1 (7 bases). Per the germline V gene, CDR1 is SGHDN and CDR2 is FVKESK. The length of the CDR3 is 15 residues. Trimming removed 0 bases at V and 5 bases at J, with 14 bases between. CDR3: CASSQDRAGGNEQYF. CDR3 nucleotide sequence: TGTGCCAGCAGCCAAGACCGAGCAGGGGGGAACGAGCAGTACTTC.

This sequence joins TRBV12-3 or TRBV12-4 and TRBJ1-1; a possible D gene is TRBD1 (6 bases). The CDR3 has 11 residues. V was shortened by 3 bases and J by 8 bases, with 7 bases between the two germline ends. CDR3 residues: CASSFRGEAFF. CDR3 coding DNA: TGTGCCAGCAGTTTTAGGGGGGAAGCTTTCTTT.

The chain's CDR3 is CASSLPIYNEQFF. CDR3 bases: TGCGCCAGCAGCTTGCCCATCTACAATGAGCAGTTCTTC. The rearrangement uses TRBV5-1 and TRBJ2-1; unclear D gene. V lost 1 base and J 3 bases, leaving 5 bases between the germline ends. The CDR3 consists of 13 residues. Germline lookup yields CDR1 SGHRS and CDR2 YFSETQ.

This chain links TRBV12-5 with TRBJ2-5; 8 nucleotides match TRBD1. The germline CDR1 and CDR2 sequences are LGHNT and FRNRAP. The CDR3 has 17 amino acids. J gave up 3 bases and V 5 bases, and 14 bases lay outside the gene matches. The CDR3 sequence is CASGKGQVPAAKETQYF. The CDR3, as DNA: TGTGCTAGTGGTAAGGGACAGGTTCCCGCAGCCAAAGAGACCCAGTACTTC.

This rearrangement joins TRBV4-2 to TRBJ1-4; D possibly corresponds to TRBD1 (6 bases). Germline V gene data show CDR1 as LGHNA and CDR2 as YNFKEQ. The CDR3 sequence is 15 residues long. The V and J ends lost 3 bases and 6 bases respectively, with 14 bases between them. CDR3 nucleotides: TGTGCCAGCAGCCAGGGGGGCCGGGGGGATGAAAAACTGTTTTTT. This translates into CASSQGGRGDEKLFF.